This note documents a single T cell receptor (beta chain) sequence. Its specificity is unknown. There were likely unrecorded immune exposures, though donors were nominally healthy when sampled. The V gene lost 7 bases and the J gene lost 0 bases, with 9 bases spanning the gap. CDR1 LNHNV and CDR2 YYDKDF come from the germline V gene (reference sequence). The CDR3 sequence is 13 residues long. This sample is part of a study of cytomegalovirus exposure and HLA in healthy donors. Findings and limits, study-wide: At a 0.05 false discovery rate, a later analysis found about 17,000 TCR beta sequences to be associated with HLA alleles. Analysis performed later showed TCR beta chains linked to HLA being more clonally expanded than equally common others. TRBV6-2, TRBV6-3 and other indistinguishable V segments were excluded.

PCR amplification relied on 60 Vbeta primers (plus 13 Jbeta primers). The data were produced by immunoSEQ multiplex PCR, yet TCRdb's version contains in-frame clones alone and is incomplete. The data show 150,000 or so clones, and the top ten clones hold about 1.6%. Input material: PBMCs. The clonotype originates from a woman aged 45-59 years in good health and CMV-seronegative. V gene TRBV15 combines with J gene TRBJ1-1, with TRBD1 as a possible D gene (5 bases). This CDR3 reads CATTRQMNTEAFF. CDR3 sequence (DNA): TGTGCCACCACCCGACAGATGAACACTGAAGCTTTCTTT.